The 10 T cell receptor beta chains below come from one sample, sequenced in a study of blood T cells in healthy people across ages. Through a sample-barcoded 5' primer and a J-beta primer mix, a second PCR was run for roughly 6 to 12 cycles. One entry per CDR3 protein results from TCRdb running MiXCR on the 5' RACE reads. The sample records 1.8 million or so distinct CDR3 sequences, approximately 40% being singletons. Sequenced sample: blood. These receptors came from a human donor in good health.

This clonotype showed up just a few times. The V call is TRBV11-3, the J call TRBJ2-5; D call uncertain. Per germline, CDR1 SGHNT and CDR2 YENEEA. Trimming shortened V by 5 bases and J by 1 base, and 8 bases separated the two germline ends. CDR3 length: 13 amino acids. This chain's CDR3 is CASSPFSQETQYF. In DNA form, the CDR3 reads TGTGCCAGCAGCCCCTTTTCCCAAGAGACCCAGTACTTC.

The rearrangement uses TRBV4-3 and TRBJ1-2, with D possibly being TRBD1 (6 bases). The CDR3 loop spans 16 amino acids. Germline CDR1 and CDR2: LGHNA and YSLEER. Between the trimmed V and J ends, which lost 4 bases and 6 bases, there was a span of 21 bases. The CDR3 sequence is CASSRHQGWMINGYTF. The CDR3 DNA follows: TGCGCCAGCAGCCGACATCAGGGGTGGATGATTAATGGCTACACCTTC.

With regard to this clonotype: With a much larger clone just one base away, this may be a read error. The chain employs TRBV4-3 and TRBJ2-5; tentatively, D is TRBD1 or TRBD2 (6 bases each). The CDR3 is made up of 15 amino acids. V was pared by 1 base and J by 11 bases, with 20 bases between. CDR1 and CDR2 from the germline V gene are LGHNA and YSLEER. CDR3: CASSQGRGTNNEQYF. Here the CDR3 DNA reads TGCGCCAGCAGCCAAGGCCGGGGGACAAACAATGAGCAGTACTTC.

V gene TRBV3-1 combines with J gene TRBJ2-7, with D perhaps being TRBD1 or TRBD2 (5 bases each). With 4 bases removed from V and 2 bases from J, the gap between germline ends came to 15 bases. Per the germline V gene, CDR1 is LGHDT and CDR2 is YNNKEL (reference sequence). The CDR3 is 15 residues long. The CDR3 spells CASSLGTNLPYEQYF. CDR3 DNA sequence: TGTGCCAGCAGCCTCGGGACGAATCTACCCTACGAGCAGTACTTC.

The gene calls are TRBV29-1 and TRBJ1-1; D remains ambiguous. The CDR3 is 13 amino acids. Germline CDR1 is SQVTM and CDR2 is ANQGSEA. V was clipped by 7 bases and J by 0 bases, with 12 bases between them. CDR3 in amino acids: CSGAGFLNTEAFF. The CDR3 coding sequence is TGCAGCGGGGCAGGATTCCTGAACACTGAAGCTTTCTTT.

This clonotype was recorded a few times. This chain uses TRBV24-1 with TRBJ2-1; 8 bases map to TRBD2. CDR1 is KGHDR, CDR2 SFDVKD, per germline. The CDR3 is 17 residues long. V was clipped by 2 bases and J by 4 bases; unmatched bases: 9. The CDR3 spells CATSDSRVASGYNEQFF. Written as DNA, the CDR3 is TGTGCCACCAGTGATTCTCGCGTGGCTAGCGGGTACAATGAGCAGTTCTTC.

CDR3 nucleotides: TGTGCCTGGAGATGGGACCTTAAGGATGAAGCTTTCTTT. Residues: CAWRWDLKDEAFF. This sequence joins TRBV30 and TRBJ1-1; a possible D gene is TRBD1 (5 bases). CDR1 is GTSNPN and CDR2 is SVGIG in the germline V gene (reference sequence). Between the trimmed V and J ends, which lost 3 bases and 7 bases, there was a span of 15 bases. The CDR3 consists of 13 residues.

This clonotype was detected only a few times. This chain links TRBV12-3 or TRBV12-4 with TRBJ2-3; D unclear. Trimming removed 3 bases at V and 7 bases at J, with 17 bases between. This CDR3 contains 15 residues. The CDR3 loop is CASSFTETGGHTQYF. The CDR3 DNA follows: TGTGCCAGCAGTTTTACTGAGACTGGCGGTCATACGCAGTATTTT.

As to this clonotype: A read error likely explains this, since a far larger clone differs by one base. The rearrangement uses TRBV7-2 and TRBJ1-1; the D is unclear. The CDR3 totals 13 residues. CDR1 and CDR2 (germline): SGHTA, FQGNSA. The CDR3 is CASSLTENTEVFF. Here the CDR3 DNA reads TGTGCCAGCAGCTTAACAGAGAACACTGAAGTTTTCTTT.

CDR3 sequence (DNA): TGTGCCAGCAGTACGAGGAATGAGCAGTACTTC. Translating it yields CASSTRNEQYF. The chain carries TRBV28 and TRBJ2-7, with unresolved D. Germline V gene lookup returns CDR1 MDHEN and CDR2 SYDVKM. The germline V and J ends were trimmed by 5 bases and 7 bases, with 9 bases remaining between them. The CDR3 spans 11 residues.